A few counts support the clone carrying this T cell receptor (beta chain). Germline V gene data show CDR1 as SGDLS and CDR2 as YYNGEE. There are 14 residues in the CDR3. Trimming cost V 4 bases and J 3 bases, with 10 bases left between them. These data originate in a study of patients and donors after allogeneic stem cell transplantation. TCRdb re-analysed the RT-PCR reads in MiXCR, keeping a single row per CDR3 protein. The sample carries about 150,000 distinct CDR3 sequences, roughly 35% recorded once. The source material was blood, either unsorted or a sorted T cell fraction (not recorded which). The chain combines TRBV9 with TRBJ1-4; no clear D. The TCR originated in a human donor who was either an allogeneic HSCT recipient or a stem cell or donor lymphocyte infusion donor (not recorded which). It is not recorded whose cells these are; they may come from a transplant donor. The CDR3 reads CASSPYGANEKLFF. CDR3 nucleotide sequence: TGTGCCAGCAGCCCCTATGGCGCTAATGAAAAACTGTTTTTT.